Sequencing of this T cell receptor beta chain was carried out in a study of cytomegalovirus exposure and HLA in healthy donors. As for the study in general: There were around 100 million unique TCR beta sequences, drawn from roughly 200 million T cells, in an earlier analysis.

In germline, CDR1 is MNHEY, CDR2 SVGAGI. The V end lost 4 bases, the J end lost 0 bases, and 7 bases lay between the germline ends. There are 13 residues in the CDR3. These donors, healthy bone marrow donors, were studied. Use of 60 Vbeta and 13 Jbeta primers characterized the PCR. The method was immunoSEQ multiplex PCR; TCRdb's version includes in-frame clones alone and lacks a portion of them. The table shows some 100,000 clones, with nearly 70% occurring only once. The receptor was derived from a woman aged 50 to 60 in good health and CMV-seropositive. The chain has TRBV6-5 and TRBJ2-7, with a tentative D call TRBD2 (5 bases). Sequenced input: PBMCs. The CDR3 reads CASSSSPSYEQYF. DNA for the CDR3: TGTGCCAGCAGTTCTAGCCCCTCCTACGAGCAGTACTTC.